This record concerns one T cell receptor (beta chain) sequence. What it recognizes is unknown. Clones were read by immunoSEQ multiplex PCR, and TCRdb kept only the in-frame ones, dropping some. The data hold roughly 150,000 clones, with around nine tenths observed a single time. Looked up from germline, CDR1 is KGHSH and CDR2 is LQKENI. Trimming took 3 bases from V and 6 from J, leaving 12 bases between them. The CDR3 totals 13 residues. The source of the sample is a study of lymphopenia after photon versus proton radiotherapy. Study outcomes and limitations: Oligoclonal CD8+ Temra expansion after nadir drove photon patients' diversity drop. A bigger post-nadir fall in TCR diversity correlated inversely with survival time in deceased patients. Proton therapy kept repertoires fairly stable, unlike photons, which gained effector/memory cells.

The V call is TRBV18, the J call TRBJ2-7; D ambiguous. Material: peripheral blood, obtained from a patient treated with photon-based radiotherapy. This sequence originates from a man aged 50 or older with gastric cancer. As DNA, the CDR3 is TGTGCCAGCTCACCTAACCCCTCCGGCGAGCAGTACTTC. It codes for CASSPNPSGEQYF.